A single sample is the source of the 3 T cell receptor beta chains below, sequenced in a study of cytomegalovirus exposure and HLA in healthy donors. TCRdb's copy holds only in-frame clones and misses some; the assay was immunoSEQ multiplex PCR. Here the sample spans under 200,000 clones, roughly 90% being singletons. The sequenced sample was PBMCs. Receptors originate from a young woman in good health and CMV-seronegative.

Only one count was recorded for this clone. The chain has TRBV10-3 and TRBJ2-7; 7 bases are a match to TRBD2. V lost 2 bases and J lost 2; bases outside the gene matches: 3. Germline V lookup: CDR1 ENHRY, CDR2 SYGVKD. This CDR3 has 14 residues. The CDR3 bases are TGTGCCATCAGTGAGCCTAGCGGAGCCTACGAGCAGTACTTC. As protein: CAISEPSGAYEQYF.

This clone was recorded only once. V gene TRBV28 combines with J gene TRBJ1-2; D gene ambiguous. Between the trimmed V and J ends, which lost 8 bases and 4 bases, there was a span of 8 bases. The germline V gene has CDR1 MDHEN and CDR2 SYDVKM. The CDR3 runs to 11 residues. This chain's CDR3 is CASGRIYGYTF. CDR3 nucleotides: TGTGCCAGCGGACGGATCTATGGCTACACCTTC.

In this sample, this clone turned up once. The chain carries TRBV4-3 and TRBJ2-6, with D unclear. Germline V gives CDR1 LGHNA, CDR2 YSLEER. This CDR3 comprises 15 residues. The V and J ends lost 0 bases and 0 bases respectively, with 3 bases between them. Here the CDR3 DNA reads TGCGCCAGCAGCCAAGATCCCTCTGGGGCCAACGTCCTGACTTTC. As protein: CASSQDPSGANVLTF.